Here is one TCR beta chain with its context. The repertoire was sequenced with immunoSEQ multiplex PCR; TCRdb's copy has only in-frame clones and lacks some. The sample yields fewer than 50,000 clones, around nine tenths seen once. These data are taken from a study of PD-L1 blockade in urothelial cancer. Study background: Individuals in the cohort had been given 0 to 3 earlier chemotherapy regimens. Blood was analyzed 3 weeks (second dose) and 6 weeks after treatment start.

The CDR3 spans 17 residues. Trimming cost V 1 base and J 2 bases, with 12 bases left between them. Germline lookup yields CDR1 LNHDA and CDR2 SQIVND (reference sequence). This TCR was sampled from a man aged 65 to 79 with urothelial cancer. The chain is built from TRBV19 and TRBJ2-6; D possibly corresponds to TRBD1 (5 bases). Source: PBMCs, taken around atezolizumab (anti-PD-L1) treatment. CDR3 nucleotides: TGTGCCAGTAGTATAGGTCAGGGATCGGCTGGGGCCAACGTCCTGACTTTC. It specifies CASSIGQGSAGANVLTF. Complete variable domain (other parts from reference TRBV19 and TRBJ2-6): DGGITQSPKYLFRKEGQNVTLSCEQNLNHDAMYWYRQDPGQGLRLIYYSQIVNDFQKGDIAEGYSVSREKKESFPLTVTSAQKNPTAFYLCASSIGQGSAGANVLTFGAGSRLTVL.